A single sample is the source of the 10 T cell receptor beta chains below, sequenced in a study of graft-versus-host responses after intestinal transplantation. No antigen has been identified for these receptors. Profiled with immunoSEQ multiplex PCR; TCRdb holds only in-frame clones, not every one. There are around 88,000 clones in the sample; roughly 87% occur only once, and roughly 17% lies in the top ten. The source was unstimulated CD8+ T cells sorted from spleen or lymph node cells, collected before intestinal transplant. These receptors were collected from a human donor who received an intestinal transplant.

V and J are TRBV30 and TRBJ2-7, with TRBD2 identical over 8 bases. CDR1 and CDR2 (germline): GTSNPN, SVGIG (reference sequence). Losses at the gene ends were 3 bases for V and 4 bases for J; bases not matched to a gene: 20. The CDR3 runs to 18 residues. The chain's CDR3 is CAWRRNRERENRGYEQYF. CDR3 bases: TGTGCCTGGAGGCGGAACAGGGAGCGGGAGAATAGGGGGTACGAGCAGTACTTC.

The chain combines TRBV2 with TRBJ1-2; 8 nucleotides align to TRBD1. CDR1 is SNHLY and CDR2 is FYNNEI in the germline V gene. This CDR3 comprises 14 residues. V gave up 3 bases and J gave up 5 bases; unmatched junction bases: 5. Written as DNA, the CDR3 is TGTGCCAGCAGTGATCAGGGGGCAAGGTATGGCTACACCTTC. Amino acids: CASSDQGARYGYTF.

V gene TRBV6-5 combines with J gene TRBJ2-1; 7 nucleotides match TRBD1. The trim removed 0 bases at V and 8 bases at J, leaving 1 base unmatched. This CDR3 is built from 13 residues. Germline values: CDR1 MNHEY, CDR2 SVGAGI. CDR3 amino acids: CASSYSQGDEQFF. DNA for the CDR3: TGTGCCAGCAGTTACTCGCAGGGGGATGAGCAGTTCTTC.

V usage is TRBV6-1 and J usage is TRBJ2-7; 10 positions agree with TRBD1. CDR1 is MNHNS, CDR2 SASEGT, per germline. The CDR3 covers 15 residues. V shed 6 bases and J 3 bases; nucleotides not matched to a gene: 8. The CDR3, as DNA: TGTGCCAGCAGCTCACTCGGGGACAGGGGCTACGAGCAGTACTTC. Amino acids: CASSSLGDRGYEQYF.

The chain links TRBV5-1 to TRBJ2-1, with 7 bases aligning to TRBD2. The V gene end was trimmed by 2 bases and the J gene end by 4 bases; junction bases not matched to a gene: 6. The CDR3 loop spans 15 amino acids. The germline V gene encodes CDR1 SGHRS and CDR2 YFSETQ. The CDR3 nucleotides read TGCGCCAGCAGCTTCCGGGACTATACATACAATGAGCAGTTCTTC. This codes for CASSFRDYTYNEQFF. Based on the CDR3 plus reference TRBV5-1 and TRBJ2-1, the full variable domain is KAGVTQTPRYLIKTRGQQVTLSCSPISGHRSVSWYQQTPGQGLQFLFEYFSETQRNKGNFPGRFSGRQFSNSRSEMNVSTLELGDSALYLCASSFRDYTYNEQFFGPGTRLTVL.

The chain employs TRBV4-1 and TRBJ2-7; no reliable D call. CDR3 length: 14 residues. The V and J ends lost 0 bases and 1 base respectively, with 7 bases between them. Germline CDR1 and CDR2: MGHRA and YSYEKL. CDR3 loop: CASSQETSSYEQYF. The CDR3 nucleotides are TGCGCCAGCAGCCAAGAGACGTCTTCCTACGAGCAGTACTTC.

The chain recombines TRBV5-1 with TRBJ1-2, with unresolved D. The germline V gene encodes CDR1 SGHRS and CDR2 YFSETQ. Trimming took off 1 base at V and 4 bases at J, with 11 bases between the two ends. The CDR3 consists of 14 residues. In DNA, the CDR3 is TGCGCCAGCAGCTTGTCGCAACTCGGCTATGGCTACACCTTC. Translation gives CASSLSQLGYGYTF.

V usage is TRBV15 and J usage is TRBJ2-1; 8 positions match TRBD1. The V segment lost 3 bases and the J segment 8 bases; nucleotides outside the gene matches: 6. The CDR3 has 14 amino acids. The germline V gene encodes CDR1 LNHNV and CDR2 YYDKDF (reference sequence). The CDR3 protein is CATSSRGQVYEQFF. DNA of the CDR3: TGTGCCACCAGCAGCAGGGGGCAGGTGTATGAGCAGTTCTTC.

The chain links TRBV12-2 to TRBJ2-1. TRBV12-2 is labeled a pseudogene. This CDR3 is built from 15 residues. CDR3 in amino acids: CASRLIRDPKWANLF. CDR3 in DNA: TGTGCAAGTCGCTTAATCAGGGACCCAAAATGGGCCAACCTCTTC.

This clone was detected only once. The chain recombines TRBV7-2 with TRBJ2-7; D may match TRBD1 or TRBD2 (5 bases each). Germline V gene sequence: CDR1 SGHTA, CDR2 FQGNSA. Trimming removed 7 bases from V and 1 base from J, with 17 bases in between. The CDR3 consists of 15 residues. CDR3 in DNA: TGTGCCAGCACCCCGGGGCCAGGGCGGTCCTACGAGCAGTACTTC. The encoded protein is CASTPGPGRSYEQYF.